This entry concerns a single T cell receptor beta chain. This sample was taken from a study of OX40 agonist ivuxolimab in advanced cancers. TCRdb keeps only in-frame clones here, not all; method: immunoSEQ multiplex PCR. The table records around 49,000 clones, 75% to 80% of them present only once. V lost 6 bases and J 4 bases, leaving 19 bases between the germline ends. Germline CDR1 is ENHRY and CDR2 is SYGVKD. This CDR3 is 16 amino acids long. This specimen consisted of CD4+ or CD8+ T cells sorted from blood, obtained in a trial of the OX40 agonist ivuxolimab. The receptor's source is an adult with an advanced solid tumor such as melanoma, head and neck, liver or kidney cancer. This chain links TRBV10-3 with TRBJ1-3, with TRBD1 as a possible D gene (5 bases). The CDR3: CAIRDLYGGAGNTIYF. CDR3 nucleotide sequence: TGTGCCATCAGGGACCTTTATGGGGGTGCAGGAAACACCATATATTTT.